Listed below are T cell receptor beta chains from one sample, sequenced in a study of cytomegalovirus exposure and HLA in healthy donors. The assay was immunoSEQ multiplex PCR, and TCRdb's table has in-frame clones only and misses some. The sample includes 55,000 to 80,000 clones, about 95% of them seen just once. The sample taken for sequencing was PBMCs. These receptor sequences come from a woman between 18 and 29 years old in good health and CMV-seropositive. CDR3s include the opening cysteine and the closing phenylalanine or tryptophan. The D gene is left open where the match is weak. Part of the rows lack a size; the others show once, few, many or a class for expanded clones.

v_call: TRBV10-3
j_call: TRBJ2-7
clone_size: NA
d_call: NA
cdr3_aa: CAISGMDRGIYEQYF
cdr3_nt: TGTGCCATCAGTGGGATGGACAGAGGAATTTACGAGCAGTACTTC

v_call: TRBV9
j_call: TRBJ2-2
clone_size: NA
d_call: NA
cdr3_aa: CASSVALTRYGELFF
cdr3_nt: TGTGCCAGCAGCGTAGCTCTGACTAGATACGGGGAGCTGTTTTTT

v_call: TRBV10-3
j_call: TRBJ2-1
clone_size: NA
d_call: TRBD2
cdr3_aa: CAISERLAGEGEQFF
cdr3_nt: TGTGCCATCAGTGAAAGACTAGCGGGGGAGGGTGAGCAGTTCTTC

v_call: TRBV7-6
j_call: TRBJ2-2
clone_size: NA
d_call: NA
cdr3_aa: CASSPSGDTGELFF
cdr3_nt: TGTGCCAGCAGCCCCTCGGGGGACACCGGGGAGCTGTTTTTT

v_call: TRBV6-5
j_call: TRBJ2-2
clone_size: NA
d_call: TRBD1
cdr3_aa: CASSRTGGTTGELFF
cdr3_nt: TGTGCCAGCAGTCGGACAGGGGGGACCACCGGGGAGCTGTTTTTT

v_call: TRBV7-6
j_call: TRBJ1-1
clone_size: NA
d_call: TRBD1
cdr3_aa: CASSATGTDEAFF
cdr3_nt: TGTGCCAGCAGCGCGACCGGGACAGATGAAGCTTTCTTT

v_call: TRBV30
j_call: TRBJ1-4
clone_size: NA
d_call: TRBD1
cdr3_aa: CAWRRGTEEKLFF
cdr3_nt: TGTGCCTGGAGACGAGGGACAGAAGAAAAACTGTTTTTT

v_call: TRBV5-1
j_call: TRBJ1-2
clone_size: NA
d_call: NA
cdr3_aa: CASGHRRGGDIGLYGYTF
cdr3_nt: TGCGCCAGCGGACACCGTCGGGGGGGAGACATAGGACTTTATGGCTACACCTTC

v_call: TRBV19
j_call: TRBJ1-1
clone_size: NA
d_call: TRBD1
cdr3_aa: CASSVPGTVIPFGAFF
cdr3_nt: TGTGCCAGTAGTGTCCCCGGGACAGTGATTCCGTTTGGAGCTTTCTTT

v_call: TRBV28
j_call: TRBJ1-2
clone_size: NA
d_call: TRBD1
cdr3_aa: CASSWVTGNYGYTF
cdr3_nt: TGTGCCAGCAGTTGGGTGACAGGGAACTATGGCTACACCTTC

v_call: TRBV14
j_call: TRBJ2-1
clone_size: NA
d_call: TRBD2
cdr3_aa: CASSHLAGTSYNEQFF
cdr3_nt: TGTGCCAGCAGCCACTTAGCGGGAACTTCCTACAATGAGCAGTTCTTC

v_call: TRBV5-6
j_call: TRBJ1-2
clone_size: NA
d_call: NA
cdr3_aa: CASSQTTYGYTF
cdr3_nt: TGTGCCAGCAGCCAAACGACATATGGCTACACCTTC

v_call: TRBV15
j_call: TRBJ1-4
clone_size: NA
d_call: NA
cdr3_aa: CATSRMAAGTGDEKLFF
cdr3_nt: TGTGCCACCAGCAGAATGGCTGCAGGGACGGGGGATGAAAAACTGTTTTTT

v_call: TRBV6-5
j_call: TRBJ1-1
clone_size: NA
d_call: NA
cdr3_aa: CASSYGGGGKTEAFF
cdr3_nt: TGTGCCAGCAGTTATGGCGGGGGGGGTAAAACTGAAGCTTTCTTT

v_call: TRBV7-2
j_call: TRBJ1-6
clone_size: NA
d_call: TRBD1
cdr3_aa: CASRPTGGDSPLHF
cdr3_nt: TGTGCCAGCAGACCGACAGGGGGCGATTCACCCCTCCACTTT

v_call: TRBV7-8
j_call: TRBJ2-7
clone_size: NA
d_call: NA
cdr3_aa: CASSLALEGYEQYF
cdr3_nt: TGTGCCAGCAGCTTAGCACTAGAGGGTTACGAGCAGTACTTC

v_call: TRBV10-1
j_call: TRBJ2-7
clone_size: NA
d_call: TRBD2
cdr3_aa: CASSESRGGPGEQYF
cdr3_nt: TGCGCCAGCAGTGAATCCCGGGGGGGTCCTGGGGAGCAGTACTTC

v_call: TRBV6-6
j_call: TRBJ1-1
clone_size: NA
d_call: NA
cdr3_aa: CASSYSGAPYTEAFF
cdr3_nt: TGTGCCAGCAGTTACTCGGGGGCGCCTTACACTGAAGCTTTCTTT

v_call: TRBV5-6
j_call: TRBJ1-6
clone_size: NA
d_call: NA
cdr3_aa: CASSLVYFGSPLHF
cdr3_nt: TGTGCCAGCAGCTTGGTGTATTTCGGTTCACCCCTCCACTTT

v_call: TRBV27
j_call: TRBJ1-5
clone_size: NA
d_call: NA
cdr3_aa: CASSFNGEIHQPQHF
cdr3_nt: TGTGCCAGCAGTTTCAATGGGGAGATCCATCAGCCCCAGCATTTT

v_call: TRBV14
j_call: TRBJ1-3
clone_size: NA
d_call: TRBD1
cdr3_aa: CASSPNYGTVGNTIYF
cdr3_nt: TGTGCCAGCAGCCCTAATTATGGGACAGTCGGAAACACCATATATTTT

v_call: TRBV19
j_call: TRBJ1-5
clone_size: NA
d_call: TRBD1
cdr3_aa: CASSETGGGQPQHF
cdr3_nt: TGTGCCAGTAGTGAAACAGGGGGCGGTCAGCCCCAGCATTTT

v_call: TRBV18
j_call: TRBJ2-5
clone_size: NA
d_call: NA
cdr3_aa: CASSPGEGTQYF
cdr3_nt: TGTGCCAGCTCGCCGGGCGAGGGGACCCAGTACTTC

v_call: TRBV7-9
j_call: TRBJ2-7
clone_size: NA
d_call: NA
cdr3_aa: CATTRDGIYEQYF
cdr3_nt: TGTGCCACGACACGGGATGGGATCTACGAGCAGTACTTC

v_call: TRBV28
j_call: TRBJ2-7
clone_size: NA
d_call: NA
cdr3_aa: CASSTGGRYEQYF
cdr3_nt: TGTGCCAGCAGCACTGGCGGGCGGTACGAGCAGTACTTC

v_call: TRBV27
j_call: TRBJ2-1
clone_size: NA
d_call: NA
cdr3_aa: CASSLSSYNEQFF
cdr3_nt: TGTGCCAGCAGTTTGAGCTCCTACAATGAGCAGTTCTTC

v_call: TRBV4-1
j_call: TRBJ1-1
clone_size: NA
d_call: TRBD1
cdr3_aa: CASSQIRGQGSTEAFF
cdr3_nt: TGCGCCAGCAGCCAAATTCGAGGACAGGGGAGCACTGAAGCTTTCTTT

v_call: TRBV20-1
j_call: TRBJ2-7
clone_size: NA
d_call: TRBD2
cdr3_aa: CSAREGLDFF
cdr3_nt: TGCAGTGCTAGAGAAGGACTAGATTTCTTC

v_call: TRBV27
j_call: TRBJ2-5
clone_size: NA
d_call: NA
cdr3_aa: CASSSRTGETQYF
cdr3_nt: TGTGCCAGCAGTTCCCGGACTGGTGAGACCCAGTACTTC

v_call: TRBV5-1
j_call: TRBJ2-7
clone_size: NA
d_call: TRBD1
cdr3_aa: CASSVGTGKTYEQYF
cdr3_nt: TGCGCCAGCAGCGTGGGGACAGGGAAAACCTACGAGCAGTACTTC

v_call: TRBV19
j_call: TRBJ1-1
clone_size: NA
d_call: TRBD1
cdr3_aa: CASSEGTGGTEAFF
cdr3_nt: TGTGCCAGTAGTGAGGGGACAGGGGGAACTGAAGCTTTCTTT

v_call: TRBV5-1
j_call: TRBJ1-1
clone_size: NA
d_call: NA
cdr3_aa: CASSLQGIAEAFF
cdr3_nt: TGCGCCAGCAGCTTGCAGGGAATTGCTGAAGCTTTCTTT

v_call: TRBV28
j_call: TRBJ2-1
clone_size: NA
d_call: NA
cdr3_aa: CASRGHPTYNEQFF
cdr3_nt: TGTGCCAGTCGGGGACACCCTACCTACAATGAGCAGTTCTTC

v_call: TRBV7-9
j_call: TRBJ1-4
clone_size: NA
d_call: TRBD1
cdr3_aa: CASSLEGGQSNEKLFF
cdr3_nt: TGTGCCAGCAGCTTAGAGGGGGGACAGTCTAATGAAAAACTGTTTTTT

v_call: TRBV7-9
j_call: TRBJ2-1
clone_size: NA
d_call: TRBD2
cdr3_aa: CASSLRVAGYEQFF
cdr3_nt: TGTGCCAGCAGCTTAAGGGTAGCGGGATATGAGCAGTTCTTC

v_call: TRBV29-1
j_call: TRBJ1-2
clone_size: NA
d_call: NA
cdr3_aa: CSVEPTLANYGYTF
cdr3_nt: TGCAGCGTTGAACCGACATTAGCTAACTATGGCTACACCTTC

v_call: TRBV5-1
j_call: TRBJ2-3
clone_size: NA
d_call: NA
cdr3_aa: CASSPRGGGGDTQYF
cdr3_nt: TGCGCCAGCAGCCCGAGAGGAGGGGGCGGGGATACGCAGTATTTT

v_call: TRBV11-2
j_call: TRBJ2-7
clone_size: NA
d_call: NA
cdr3_aa: CASSPPSASPYEQYF
cdr3_nt: TGTGCCAGCAGCCCCCCTAGCGCCTCCCCTTACGAGCAGTACTTC

v_call: TRBV21-1
j_call: TRBJ2-7
clone_size: once
d_call: NA
cdr3_aa: CASSNSGLAGDYHEQYF
cdr3_nt: TGTGCCAGCAGCAACTCGGGACTAGCGGGAGATTACCACGAGCAGTACTTC

v_call: TRBV19
j_call: TRBJ1-6
clone_size: NA
d_call: TRBD1
cdr3_aa: CASSYDRGPNSPLHF
cdr3_nt: TGTGCCAGTAGTTACGACAGGGGGCCGAATTCACCCCTCCACTTT

v_call: TRBV7-2
j_call: TRBJ1-2
clone_size: NA
d_call: TRBD1
cdr3_aa: CASSLSTGNGGYTF
cdr3_nt: TGTGCCAGCAGCTTATCGACAGGGAACGGAGGCTACACCTTC

v_call: TRBV7-9
j_call: TRBJ2-1
clone_size: NA
d_call: NA
cdr3_aa: CASSPFNEQFF
cdr3_nt: TGTGCCAGCAGCCCTTTCAATGAGCAGTTCTTC

v_call: TRBV28
j_call: TRBJ1-5
clone_size: NA
d_call: TRBD1
cdr3_aa: CASSSTRQGGEPQHF
cdr3_nt: TGTGCCAGCAGTTCGACCCGACAGGGGGGCGAGCCCCAGCATTTT

v_call: TRBV6-1
j_call: TRBJ1-3
clone_size: NA
d_call: NA
cdr3_aa: CASSVNPVSSGNTIYF
cdr3_nt: TGTGCCAGCAGTGTGAACCCCGTTAGCTCTGGAAACACCATATATTTT

v_call: TRBV19
j_call: TRBJ2-3
clone_size: NA
d_call: NA
cdr3_aa: CASSAVAGTDTQYF
cdr3_nt: TGTGCCAGTAGTGCCGTAGCGGGCACAGATACGCAGTATTTT

v_call: TRBV29-1
j_call: TRBJ1-2
clone_size: NA
d_call: NA
cdr3_aa: CSVEEARGPRGYTF
cdr3_nt: TGCAGCGTTGAAGAGGCCAGGGGACCCCGCGGCTACACCTTC

v_call: TRBV7-2
j_call: TRBJ1-1
clone_size: once
d_call: NA
cdr3_aa: CASAWGEGDAFF
cdr3_nt: TGTGCCAGCGCGTGGGGGGAAGGTGATGCTTTCTTT

v_call: TRBV4-2
j_call: TRBJ2-7
clone_size: NA
d_call: TRBD2
cdr3_aa: CASSPVAGDTYEQYF
cdr3_nt: TGTGCCAGCAGCCCCGTAGCGGGGGACACCTACGAGCAGTACTTC

v_call: TRBV2
j_call: TRBJ1-3
clone_size: NA
d_call: TRBD1
cdr3_aa: CASSEWIDRGSGNTIYF
cdr3_nt: TGTGCCAGCAGTGAATGGATTGACAGGGGATCTGGAAACACCATATATTTT

v_call: TRBV7-2
j_call: TRBJ2-1
clone_size: NA
d_call: TRBD2
cdr3_aa: CASSLAASGGYNEQFF
cdr3_nt: TGTGCCAGCAGCTTAGCAGCTAGCGGGGGGTACAATGAGCAGTTCTTC

v_call: TRBV11-2
j_call: TRBJ1-2
clone_size: NA
d_call: NA
cdr3_aa: CASSLDPTTDSIRAF
cdr3_nt: TGTGCCAGCAGCTTAGATCCTACAACAGATTCTATTCGAGCCTTC